This TCR beta chain originates from a study of T-cell memory formation after mild COVID-19. Study in general: TCR clusters showed largely donor specificity.

This clonotype was seen more than once but under ten times. What it binds is unknown. The CDR3 is 17 amino acids. General study points: For contracting clones, CD4+ ones sat mainly in CM and EM, CD8+ in EMRA. Whereas later expanders leaned CD4+, clones contracting day 15 to 85 showed a balanced CD4/CD8 makeup. The second-wave clones peaking on day 37 were not confirmed as SARS-CoV-2-specific.

Via MiXCR, TCRdb re-called the 5' RACE reads, giving one row per CDR3 protein. The sample consists of approximately 500,000 distinct CDR3 sequences, nearly 25% of them appearing once. The genes are TRBV21-1 and TRBJ2-5; TRBD2 was called by the table and not checked on the DNA. TRBV21-1 is an annotated pseudogene. Input material: PBMCs or a T cell subset sorted from them (not recorded which). The TCR comes from an adult woman who had mild COVID-19 (a few samples of this study predate the infection). Cell type and time point are not known. The CDR3 nucleotides read TGTGCCAGCAGTCCACACGGCCAGCTAGGTCCCTGGGAGACCCAGTACTTC. As protein: CASSPHGQLGPWETQYF.